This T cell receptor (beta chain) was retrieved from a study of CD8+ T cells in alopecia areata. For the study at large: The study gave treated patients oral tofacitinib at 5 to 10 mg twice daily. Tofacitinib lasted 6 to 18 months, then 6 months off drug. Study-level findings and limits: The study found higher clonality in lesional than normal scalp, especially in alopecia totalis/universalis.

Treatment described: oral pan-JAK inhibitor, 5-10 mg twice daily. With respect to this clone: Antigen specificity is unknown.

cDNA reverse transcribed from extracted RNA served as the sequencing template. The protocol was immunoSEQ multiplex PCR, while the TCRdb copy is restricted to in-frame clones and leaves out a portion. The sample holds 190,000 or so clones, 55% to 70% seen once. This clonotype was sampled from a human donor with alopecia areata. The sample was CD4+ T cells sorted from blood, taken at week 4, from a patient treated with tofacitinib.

In DNA form, the CDR3 reads TGTGCCAGCAACAGGGACACAGATACGCAGTATTTT. Translation: CASNRDTDTQYF. V usage is TRBV30 and J usage is TRBJ2-3; D is possibly TRBD1 (6 bases). CDR1 is GTSNPN and CDR2 is SVGIG in the germline V gene (reference sequence). The length of the CDR3 is 12 residues. Between the trimmed V and J ends, which lost 8 bases and 2 bases, there was a span of 11 bases.